This TCR beta chain was identified in a study of yellow fever vaccine responses in identical twins. The study's findings and limits: Reported findings indicate that twins' vaccine T cell responses seemed partially convergent, partially personalized.

A remark on this clonotype: The antigen is undetermined.

CDR1 and CDR2 (germline): KGHSH, LQKENI. The CDR3 is 16 amino acids. Between the trimmed V and J ends, which lost 0 bases and 2 bases, there was a span of 11 bases. TCRdb processed the RT-PCR reads anew with MiXCR; each CDR3 protein has one entry. The sample has approximately 2,800 distinct CDR3 sequences; more than 80% are singletons. The specimen was T cells from blood (PBMCs), unsorted or a sorted subset (not recorded which), collected before or after yellow fever vaccination (not recorded which). The chain uses TRBV18 and TRBJ2-1; possibly TRBD2 for D (5 bases). This TCR was recovered from a female donor who received the yellow fever vaccine. The DNA of the CDR3 is TGTGCCAGCTCACCACCACCGGACTCGCCCTACAATGAGCAGTTCTTC. Its translation is CASSPPPDSPYNEQFF.